The 27 T cell receptor beta chains given below trace back to one sample, sequenced in a study of T cell changes during pregnancy in multiple sclerosis. Only in-frame clones appear in the TCRdb table, and some are missing; sequencing was by immunoSEQ multiplex PCR. The sample yields 30,000 to 40,000 clones, approximately 89% seen once. Specimen: CD4+ T cells from peripheral blood mononuclear cells, collected in the second trimester of pregnancy. Receptor source: a female donor in good health, enrolled as a control in a pregnancy study.

The chain recombines TRBV6-6 with TRBJ2-1; TRBD2 agrees at 8 bases. The CDR3 spans 13 residues. CDR1 is MNHNY and CDR2 is SVGAGI in the germline V gene (reference sequence). V shed 7 bases, J shed 10 bases, and the junction held 9 bases outside the gene matches. The CDR3 sequence: CASKGSGEGEQFF. The CDR3, as DNA: TGTGCCAGCAAGGGTAGCGGGGAGGGGGAGCAGTTCTTC.

V gene TRBV28 combines with J gene TRBJ1-1, with no clear D. V lost 7 bases, J lost 6 bases, and 12 bases lay in between. The germline CDR1 and CDR2 sequences are MDHEN and SYDVKM. The CDR3 has 12 amino acids. The CDR3 loop is CASMDFAAEAFF. The CDR3 DNA reads as TGTGCCAGCATGGATTTTGCGGCTGAAGCTTTCTTT. The full variable domain, rest sourced from reference TRBV28 and TRBJ1-1, is DVKVTQSSRYLVKRTGEKVFLECVQDMDHENMFWYRQDPGLGLRLIYFSYDVKMKEKGDIPEGYSVSREKKERFSLILESASTNQTSMYLCASMDFAAEAFFGQGTRLTVV.

This clone was seen a few times. This chain connects TRBV28 to TRBJ1-2; perhaps TRBD1 as D (5 bases). The CDR3 runs to 11 residues. Between the trimmed V and J ends, which lost 8 bases and 4 bases, there was a span of 8 bases. Germline lookup yields CDR1 MDHEN and CDR2 SYDVKM. CDR3 sequence (DNA): TGTGCCAGCCGGGACTTCTATGGCTACACCTTC. Protein product: CASRDFYGYTF.

J is TRBJ2-5 and V is TRBV7-9, with D perhaps TRBD1 (6 bases). V lost 5 bases, J lost 1 base, and 11 bases lay in between. Germline lookup yields CDR1 SEHNR and CDR2 FQNEAQ (reference sequence). This CDR3 has 14 residues. CDR3 DNA sequence: TGTGCCAGCAGCGGCAGGGGCAGCCAAGAGACCCAGTACTTC. Amino acid sequence: CASSGRGSQETQYF.

J is TRBJ2-1 and V is TRBV5-1, with 8 bases that match TRBD2. The V segment lost 7 bases and the J segment 7 bases; nucleotides outside the gene matches: 13. The CDR3 has 15 residues. Germline-derived CDR1 and CDR2 are SGHRS and YFSETQ. As DNA, the CDR3 is TGCGCCAGCCAGCTTCGGGGGGGGCCGAGTAATGAGCAGTTCTTC. Amino acid sequence: CASQLRGGPSNEQFF.

This clone was counted once. This rearrangement joins TRBV6-1 to TRBJ2-1; D might be TRBD1 (6 bases). There are 16 residues in the CDR3. Germline CDR1 reads MNHNS; CDR2 reads SASEGT. With 2 bases removed from V and 5 bases from J, the gap between germline ends came to 16 bases. The CDR3 reads CASSELVGDINNEQFF. CDR3 nucleotides: TGTGCCAGCAGTGAATTAGTGGGGGACATAAACAATGAGCAGTTCTTC.

The chain links TRBV5-1 to TRBJ2-5; 9 positions match TRBD2. The CDR3 consists of 15 residues. Germline CDR1 is SGHRS and CDR2 is YFSETQ. V lost 1 base, J lost 2 bases, and 3 bases stayed unmatched. CDR3 coding DNA: TGCGCCAGCAGCTTGCGAGCGGGGGGACAAGAGACCCAGTACTTC. It codes for CASSLRAGGQETQYF. The full variable domain, completed using reference TRBV5-1 and TRBJ2-5, is KAGVTQTPRYLIKTRGQQVTLSCSPISGHRSVSWYQQTPGQGLQFLFEYFSETQRNKGNFPGRFSGRQFSNSRSEMNVSTLELGDSALYLCASSLRAGGQETQYFGPGTRLLVL.

The chain uses TRBV6-5 and TRBJ2-7; maybe TRBD2 (5 bases). The CDR3 totals 12 residues. The V gene's germline CDR1 is MNHEY and CDR2 SVGAGI. V was cut by 5 bases and J by 6 bases, with 11 bases left in between. CDR3 coding DNA: TGTGCCAGCAGTCCGGGGTTCGGCGAGCAGTACTTC. This codes for CASSPGFGEQYF.

Worth noting for this clone: At one boundary the junction diverges from the germline segment, which might be a read error. J is TRBJ2-2 and V is TRBV7-7; possibly TRBD2 for D (7 bases). This CDR3 contains 15 residues. Germline-derived CDR1 and CDR2 are SSHAT and FNYEAQ (reference sequence). CDR3 in amino acids: CASSRGGGGTGELFF. CDR3 coding DNA: TGTGCTAGCAGCCGAGGGGGAGGGGGCACCGGGGAGCTGTTTTTT.

The chain carries TRBV4-1 and TRBJ1-5, with D uncertain. Germline V gives CDR1 MGHRA, CDR2 YSYEKL. This CDR3 region has 16 residues. The V end lost 1 base, the J end lost 0 bases, and 10 bases lay between the germline ends. CDR3 in amino acids: CASSQGLVLSNQPQHF. The CDR3 DNA is TGCGCCAGCAGCCAAGGACTTGTGCTTAGCAATCAGCCCCAGCATTTT.

This clone was seen once. This chain uses TRBV5-4 with TRBJ1-1; weak D call: TRBD1 (5 bases). Germline V lookup: CDR1 SGHNT, CDR2 YYREEE (reference sequence). With 3 bases removed from V and 4 bases from J, the gap between germline ends came to 16 bases. The CDR3 has 15 amino acids. The chain's CDR3 is CASSSFGREGTEAFF. In DNA, the CDR3 is TGTGCCAGCAGCTCATTTGGCAGGGAGGGCACTGAAGCTTTCTTT.

V and J are TRBV20-1 and TRBJ2-1, with D perhaps TRBD1 (5 bases). Germline CDR1 and CDR2: DFQATT and SNEGSKA (reference sequence). V was clipped by 7 bases and J by 7 bases, with 8 bases between them. This CDR3 is 10 amino acids long. CDR3 DNA sequence: TGCAGTGGGGGCCGGAATGAGCAGTTCTTC. Translated: CSGGRNEQFF.

V usage is TRBV9 and J usage is TRBJ2-1; D may be TRBD1 (6 bases). Per the germline V gene, CDR1 is SGDLS and CDR2 is YYNGEE. The CDR3 contains 17 residues. Trimming left V 4 bases short and J 0 bases short, with 17 bases between. In DNA form, the CDR3 reads TGTGCCAGCAGCTTTCTCCCCTTGGGGGCCTCCTACAATGAGCAGTTCTTC. Translated: CASSFLPLGASYNEQFF. Variable domain in full (rest from reference TRBV9 and TRBJ2-1): DSGVTQTPKHLITATGQRVTLRCSPRSGDLSVYWYQQSLDQGLQFLIQYYNGEERAKGNILERFSAQQFPDLHSELNLSSLELGDSALYFCASSFLPLGASYNEQFFGPGTRLTVL.

The chain carries TRBV2 and TRBJ1-5; D uncertain. The CDR3 is 15 residues long. The germline V gene has CDR1 SNHLY and CDR2 FYNNEI. V lost 8 bases and J lost 4, with 18 bases in between. The CDR3 here is CASCLGRERNQPQHF. The CDR3 nucleotides read TGTGCCAGCTGTTTGGGAAGGGAGAGGAATCAGCCCCAGCATTTT.

This clone was detected only once. DNA for the CDR3: TGTGCCAGCAGCCAAGATGGGGGGGGGTCGAAACTGTTTTTT. It specifies CASSQDGGGSKLFF. The chain combines TRBV4-2 with TRBJ1-4, with D possibly TRBD1 on 5 matching bases. This CDR3 has 14 amino acids. Trimming took 0 bases from V and 11 from J, leaving 13 bases between them. Germline CDR1 and CDR2: LGHNA and YNFKEQ.

This rearrangement joins TRBV2 to TRBJ2-2; 14 nucleotides agree with TRBD2. After removal of 9 bases from V and 6 bases from J, the junction contained 12 bases not matched to a gene. The CDR3 consists of 17 residues. CDR1 is SNHLY, CDR2 FYNNEI, per germline. The CDR3 loop is CASRGGLAGGIAGELFF. CDR3 DNA: TGTGCCAGTCGGGGAGGACTAGCGGGGGGAATCGCCGGGGAGCTGTTTTTT.

The rearrangement links TRBV27 to TRBJ1-1; D is uncertain. Germline V gene data show CDR1 as MNHEY and CDR2 as SMNVEV (reference sequence). Trimming cost V 4 bases and J 8 bases, with 17 bases left between them. The CDR3 runs 14 residues. The CDR3 reads CASSSLSPTREAFF. The CDR3 bases are TGTGCCAGCAGTTCCCTATCCCCCACCAGGGAAGCTTTCTTT.

This chain links TRBV4-3 with TRBJ2-1, with TRBD1 matching over 8 bases. Germline V gives CDR1 LGHNA, CDR2 YSLEER. V trimming: 5 bases; J trimming: 5 bases; junction bases outside the gene matches: 5. The CDR3 loop spans 14 amino acids. The CDR3 is CASSFADRDNEQFF. Written as DNA, the CDR3 is TGCGCCAGCAGCTTCGCGGACAGGGACAATGAGCAGTTCTTC.

This chain links TRBV29-1 with TRBJ1-2, with D possibly matching TRBD1 (6 bases). The germline CDR1 and CDR2 sequences are SQVTM and ANQGSEA. The V end was cut by 4 bases, the J end by 7 bases, with 22 bases between. CDR3 length equals 15 residues. CDR3 in DNA: TGCAGCGTTGGTACCCCCTCAGGGGAGCAATTTGGCTACACCTTC. Protein product: CSVGTPSGEQFGYTF.

The chain joins TRBV12-5 to TRBJ1-1, with unresolved D. This CDR3 region has 12 residues. The V end was cut by 7 bases, the J end by 7 bases, with 13 bases between. Germline loops: CDR1 LGHNT, CDR2 FRNRAP. CDR3 protein: CASAGTLLEAFF. Written as DNA, the CDR3 is TGTGCTAGTGCAGGAACTCTCCTTGAAGCTTTCTTT.

CDR3 DNA: TGTGCCAGCAGCTCGAAGACAGGGGACGGCACTGAAGCTTTCTTT. It codes for CASSSKTGDGTEAFF. The chain carries TRBV5-4 and TRBJ1-1; 8 nucleotides align to TRBD1. Germline-derived CDR1 and CDR2 are SGHNT and YYREEE (reference sequence). This CDR3 is built from 15 residues. The V gene end was trimmed by 3 bases and the J gene end by 4 bases; junction bases not matched to a gene: 8.

The CDR3 loop is CASSKRTGPTYEQYF. The CDR3 DNA is TGTGCCAGCAGTAAACGGACAGGGCCAACCTACGAGCAGTACTTC. The chain links TRBV27 to TRBJ2-7; 8 bases match TRBD1. V trimming: 5 bases; J trimming: 2 bases; junction bases outside the gene matches: 8. Germline CDR1 and CDR2: MNHEY and SMNVEV (reference sequence). The CDR3 spans 15 residues.

V is TRBV11-2 and J is TRBJ2-1; 11 nucleotides match TRBD2. Per the germline V gene, CDR1 is SGHAT and CDR2 is FQNNGV. The CDR3 totals 15 residues. With V trimmed by 5 bases and J by 3 bases, 3 bases remained unmatched. This CDR3 is CASSTSGGLYNEQFF. Here the CDR3 DNA reads TGTGCCAGCAGCACTAGCGGGGGACTCTACAATGAGCAGTTCTTC.

V and J are TRBV5-5 and TRBJ1-6; TRBD1 agrees at 8 bases. The V and J ends lost 0 bases and 10 bases, in that order; junction bases with no gene match: 9. The CDR3 is made up of 16 amino acids. Germline V gene sequence: CDR1 SGHKS, CDR2 YYEKEE (reference sequence). The CDR3 is CASSLAGGQVGSPLHF. In nucleotides, the CDR3 is TGTGCCAGCAGCTTGGCCGGGGGACAGGTGGGCTCACCCCTCCACTTT. Full variable domain (remainder filled in from reference TRBV5-5 and TRBJ1-6): DAGVTQSPTHLIKTRGQQVTLRCSPISGHKSVSWYQQVLGQGPQFIFQYYEKEERGRGNFPDRFSARQFPNYSSELNVNALLLGDSALYLCASSLAGGQVGSPLHFGNGTRLTVT.

The chain couples TRBV2 to TRBJ2-1; D perhaps matches TRBD1 (5 bases). Germline CDR1 SNHLY, CDR2 FYNNEI. V was cut by 8 bases and J by 4 bases, with 15 bases left in between. The CDR3 loop spans 14 amino acids. CDR3 sequence reads: CASGFRDRYNEQFF. CDR3 in DNA: TGTGCCAGCGGATTCCGAGACAGATACAATGAGCAGTTCTTC.

The chain combines TRBV5-6 with TRBJ2-1; 8 bases align to TRBD1. Germline loops: CDR1 SGHDT, CDR2 YYEEEE. The CDR3 contains 13 residues. The V segment lost 5 bases and the J segment 2 bases; nucleotides outside the gene matches: 0. CDR3 loop: CASRDRAYNEQFF. In nucleotides, the CDR3 is TGTGCCAGCAGGGACAGGGCCTACAATGAGCAGTTCTTC.

The J gene is TRBJ2-2, the V gene TRBV6-6; 7 nucleotides agree with TRBD1. Germline CDR1 is MNHNY and CDR2 is SVGAGI (reference sequence). With 6 bases clipped from V and 2 bases from J, the junction kept 9 bases outside the gene matches. There are 16 residues in the CDR3. The CDR3, as DNA: TGTGCCAGCAGCCCACCGGGACAGAGTAACACCGGGGAGCTGTTTTTT. It encodes CASSPPGQSNTGELFF.